This T cell receptor beta chain was found in a study of shared clonotypes between healthy human individuals. Study in general: A couple of female and a few male donors aged 18 to 49 were enrolled. There were three CD4 naive, three CD4 memory, two CD8 naive and one CD8 memory plates per donor. General study results and limits: There were few donors, and this limited the genetic and exposure-history diversity represented.

V was pared by 3 bases and J by 3 bases, with 9 bases of the junction left unmatched. This CDR3 is built from 17 residues. Germline V CDR1 and CDR2: LNHDA, SQIVND (reference sequence). Some clones are missing from TCRdb's copy, which holds only in-frame ones; the method was immunoSEQ multiplex PCR. This table holds approximately 2.1 million clones, more than 85% found once. The donor cohort consisted entirely of Caucasian adults residing in Nashville, Tennessee. For this clone: The antigen is unknown.

This clonotype was obtained from a man aged 18-30 years in good health. Some clones in this sample may be carry-over from other donors' samples. This chain connects TRBV19 to TRBJ2-3; TRBD2 agrees at 10 bases. What was sequenced was naive CD4+ T cells from PBMCs. As to subset: CD45RA+ positively selected. CDR3 bases: TGTGCCAGTAGTATTCTCCCCGCTAGCGGGAGAACAGATACGCAGTATTTT. Its protein is CASSILPASGRTDTQYF. Filled out from reference TRBV19 and TRBJ2-3, the complete variable domain reads DGGITQSPKYLFRKEGQNVTLSCEQNLNHDAMYWYRQDPGQGLRLIYYSQIVNDFQKGDIAEGYSVSREKKESFPLTVTSAQKNPTAFYLCASSILPASGRTDTQYFGPGTRLTVL.